Listed here are 11 T cell receptor beta chains from one sample, sequenced in a study of CD8 T cells in Susac syndrome. An input of about 0.45 to 1 ug of RNA was subjected to reverse transcription using random hexamers. Each CDR3 protein gets one entry after TCRdb re-called the immunoSEQ multiplex PCR reads with MiXCR. The sample has 330,000 or so distinct CDR3 sequences, approximately 91% seen once. The specimen sequenced was CD8+ T cells from PBMCs. The origin of the receptors is a human donor with multiple sclerosis.

V usage is TRBV10-3 and J usage is TRBJ2-7, with D perhaps being TRBD1 or TRBD2 (6 bases each). Trimming stripped 4 bases from V and 0 bases from J, with 13 bases between. CDR1 ENHRY and CDR2 SYGVKD come from the germline V gene. The CDR3 covers 15 residues. This CDR3 is CAISGGGLSSYEQYF. CDR3 coding DNA: TGTGCCATCAGTGGAGGGGGGCTTAGCTCCTACGAGCAGTACTTC.

V is TRBV14 and J is TRBJ1-1, with a weak D call TRBD1 (5 bases). Germline V gene sequence: CDR1 SGHDN, CDR2 FVKESK. Trimming cost V 5 bases and J 3 bases, with 16 bases left between them. This CDR3 spans 15 amino acids. CDR3 nucleotides: TGTGCCAGCAGCGCTTCAGGGTTGCGGGACACTGAAGCTTTCTTT. This translates into CASSASGLRDTEAFF.

The rearrangement joins TRBV7-2 to TRBJ2-3; TRBD2 matches 9 bases. This CDR3 is 15 amino acids long. V shed 5 bases and J 7 bases; nucleotides not matched to a gene: 10. In germline, CDR1 is SGHTA, CDR2 FQGNSA. CDR3 sequence (DNA): TGTGCCAGCAGCCCCACTAGCGGGCCCCTAAATACGCAGTATTTT. The encoded protein is CASSPTSGPLNTQYF.

This chain uses TRBV2 with TRBJ2-1; no clear D. Germline CDR1 is SNHLY and CDR2 is FYNNEI. This CDR3 region has 14 residues. The germline V and J ends were trimmed by 6 bases and 9 bases, with 18 bases remaining between them. The CDR3 DNA is TGTGCCAGCAGCTCTGGCTATGGTATCGTTGAGCAGTTCTTC. It yields the protein CASSSGYGIVEQFF.

In nucleotides, the CDR3 is TGCAGCGTTGAAGGGAATAAGGGGGGCTATGGCTACACCTTC. Its protein product is CSVEGNKGGYGYTF. The chain links TRBV29-1 to TRBJ1-2; possible D gene TRBD1, 6 bases. Trimming left V 1 base short and J 4 bases short, with 13 bases between. Germline assignment: CDR1 SQVTM and CDR2 ANQGSEA. The CDR3 is 14 amino acids.

The V call is TRBV24-1, the J call TRBJ2-2; possible D gene TRBD2, 6 bases. The CDR3 spans 16 residues. Germline loops: CDR1 KGHDR, CDR2 SFDVKD. The germline V and J ends were trimmed by 10 bases and 2 bases, with 19 bases remaining between them. The CDR3 DNA sequence: TGTGCCACTAGGGCGGGGTTCGTACTCAACACCGGGGAGCTGTTTTTT. This gives the protein CATRAGFVLNTGELFF.

The genes are TRBV6-2 or TRBV6-3 and TRBJ1-2, with a weak D call TRBD1 (6 bases). V dropped 5 bases and J dropped 3 bases, with 13 bases sitting between them. This CDR3 is built from 14 residues. The germline gives CDR1 MNHEY, CDR2 SVGEGT. CDR3 DNA: TGTGCCAGCAGTCCCAGGGGAGTGTACTATGGCTACACCTTC. Protein product: CASSPRGVYYGYTF.

J is TRBJ2-1 and V is TRBV27, with TRBD2 matching 8 bases. After removal of 7 bases from V and 7 bases from J, the junction contained 15 bases not matched to a gene. This CDR3 spans 16 amino acids. Germline V gives CDR1 MNHEY, CDR2 SMNVEV (reference sequence). The CDR3, as DNA: TGTGCCAGCACTCCCTACAGCGGGAGATCTACGAATGAGCAGTTCTTC. Translation: CASTPYSGRSTNEQFF.

CDR3 DNA: TGTGCCAGCACCCCCCTGTCGGGGGCGAACACTGAAGCTTTCTTT. This sequence encodes CASTPLSGANTEAFF. The chain couples TRBV28 to TRBJ1-1, with D perhaps matching TRBD1 (6 bases). The germline gives CDR1 MDHEN, CDR2 SYDVKM. The CDR3 has 15 amino acids. Trimming removed 7 bases from V and 1 base from J, with 16 bases in between.

J is TRBJ2-1 and V is TRBV7-9; 9 positions agree with TRBD2. CDR1 is SEHNR and CDR2 is FQNEAQ in the germline V gene (reference sequence). J lost 7 bases, V lost 6 bases, and 7 bases had no gene match. The CDR3 runs to 14 residues. Here the CDR3 reads CASSYSGRANEQFF. CDR3 DNA: TGTGCCAGCAGTTATAGCGGGAGAGCTAATGAGCAGTTCTTC.

This chain joins TRBV12-3 or TRBV12-4 and TRBJ2-7, with TRBD1 matching over 8 bases. V shed 1 base and J 3 bases; nucleotides not matched to a gene: 5. This CDR3 region has 15 residues. DNA for the CDR3: TGTGCCAGCAGTTTAGTTCAGGGGGCCTTCTACGAGCAGTACTTC. Protein product: CASSLVQGAFYEQYF.